This record concerns one TCR beta chain sequence. The antigen is not known. The data were obtained in a study of response to subunit inactivated influenza vaccine. Study-level points and caveats: Only a handful of new T cells, the authors suggested, are recruited with each seasonal influenza vaccination.

TCRdb re-called the RT-PCR reads through MiXCR, storing one row per CDR3 protein. The data contain about 540,000 distinct CDR3 sequences, approximately 14% of them singletons. Germline V lookup: CDR1 SGHVS, CDR2 FNYEAQ. The V end lost 3 bases, the J end lost 5 bases, and 16 bases lay between the germline ends. The CDR3 consists of 15 residues. Material: PBMCs from blood, obtained 11 to 12 days after vaccination. The sequence came from a man between 45 and 60 years old who received an inactivated influenza vaccine. This chain uses TRBV7-6 with TRBJ1-1, with D tentatively TRBD1 (6 bases). The CDR3 DNA is TGTGCCAGCAGCTTCACTACAAAGGGGGTGACTGAAGCTTTCTTT. This codes for CASSFTTKGVTEAFF.